These T cell receptor beta chains were read from a single sample in a study of blood T cell repertoires in COVID-19. Data came from immunoSEQ multiplex PCR; TCRdb stores just in-frame clones and leaves some out. Among about 260,000 clones listed, approximately 91% were seen once. The specimen was peripheral blood. Receptors were obtained from a human donor in a cohort sampled during active COVID-19. Both conserved end residues are part of each CDR3. The D gene is left open where the match is weak. The size entry is marked missing in some rows and otherwise reads once, few, many or a size class.

TRBJ1-5,TRBV7-8,-,-,CASTKGGYNQPQHF,TGTGCCAGCACTAAGGGGGGGTACAATCAGCCCCAGCATTTT
TRBJ2-1,TRBV6-5,-,-,CASRAHPGVNEQFF,TGTGCCAGCAGGGCCCACCCGGGAGTCAATGAGCAGTTCTTC
TRBJ2-7,TRBV13,-,-,CASSRRGTGEQYF,TGTGCCAGCAGCCGTCGCGGGACGGGAGAGCAGTACTTC
TRBJ2-1,TRBV27,-,TRBD2,CASRVWGGDHLYNEQFF,TGTGCCAGCCGAGTTTGGGGAGGGGACCATCTCTACAATGAGCAGTTCTTC
TRBJ2-1,TRBV7-9,-,-,CASSPSGGGSYNEQFF,TGTGCCAGCAGCCCATCCGGGGGAGGCTCCTACAATGAGCAGTTCTTC
TRBJ1-1,TRBV7-2,-,-,CASSLVGRNTEAFF,TGTGCCAGCAGCTTAGTGGGGAGGAACACTGAAGCTTTCTTT
TRBJ1-6,TRBV9,-,TRBD1,CASSRGTGGSSPLHF,TGTGCCAGCAGCAGGGGGACAGGGGGCTCTTCACCCCTCCACTTT
TRBJ2-2,TRBV27,-,TRBD2,CASSFLAGGPGELFF,TGTGCCAGCAGTTTTCTAGCGGGAGGGCCCGGGGAGCTGTTTTTT
TRBJ1-1,TRBV9,-,-,CASSVITGNTEAFF,TGTGCCAGCAGCGTAATTACAGGGAACACTGAAGCTTTCTTT
TRBJ2-5,TRBV10-2,-,TRBD2,CASSELASGEETQYF,TGCGCCAGCAGTGAGTTGGCTAGCGGTGAGGAGACCCAGTACTTC
TRBJ2-7,TRBV19,-,-,CASSIRNRMRDFDSYEQYF,TGTGCCAGTAGTATCCGGAATCGGATGAGGGATTTCGATTCCTACGAGCAGTACTTC
TRBJ2-3,TRBV30,-,-,CAAYGGTQYF,TGTGCCGCCTATGGCGGTACGCAGTATTTT
TRBJ2-7,TRBV19,-,TRBD2,CASSILPGGRTYEQYF,TGTGCCAGTAGTATACTTCCGGGGGGGCGTACCTACGAGCAGTACTTC
TRBJ2-7,TRBV6-5,-,-,CASSYSMGSSYEQYF,TGTGCCAGCAGTTACTCTATGGGGAGTTCCTACGAGCAGTACTTC
TRBJ2-1,TRBV19,-,TRBD2,CASSIGPAGVGNEQFF,TGTGCCAGTAGTATAGGCCCAGCGGGAGTAGGCAATGAGCAGTTCTTC
TRBJ2-7,TRBV5-1,-,-,CASSLETGNKLHF,TGCGCCAGCAGCTTGGAAACAGGGAATAAGTTACACTTC
TRBJ2-7,TRBV21-1,few,-,CASSKASSGMPYEQYF,TGTGCCAGCAGCAAAGCCTCTAGCGGGATGCCCTACGAGCAGTACTTC
TRBJ2-7,TRBV11-1,-,-,CASSLPRTANYEQYF,TGTGCCAGCAGTCTTCCCAGGACAGCTAACTACGAGCAGTACTTC
TRBJ1-1,TRBV6-5,-,-,CASKPDLNTEAFF,TGTGCCAGCAAGCCCGATCTGAACACTGAAGCTTTCTTT
TRBJ1-2,TRBV6-5,-,-,CASSYSHREYGYTF,TGTGCCAGCAGTTACTCTCACAGGGAATATGGCTACACCTTC
TRBJ1-1,TRBV6-5,few,TRBD1,CASSFSTGGYTEAFF,TGTGCCAGCAGTTTTTCGACAGGGGGTTACACTGAAGCTTTCTTT
TRBJ2-1,TRBV3-1/TRBV3-2,-,TRBD2,CASSQDTSVRKQFF,TGTGCCAGCAGCCAAGATACTAGCGTCAGAAAGCAGTTCTTC
TRBJ2-7,TRBV12-3/TRBV12-4,-,-,CASSGGIYEQYF,TGTGCCAGCAGTGGGGGGATCTACGAGCAGTACTTC
TRBJ2-3,TRBV5-1,-,-,CASSWITSSGDTQYF,TGCGCCAGCAGCTGGATAACCAGTTCAGGGGATACGCAGTATTTT
TRBJ2-7,TRBV28,-,TRBD1,CASTMTGESHEQYF,TGTGCCAGCACCATGACAGGGGAGTCACACGAGCAGTACTTC
TRBJ2-3,TRBV5-8,-,TRBD1,CASSLGQGAGYPQYF,TGTGCCAGCAGCTTGGGACAGGGGGCCGGCTATCCGCAGTATTTT
TRBJ2-7,TRBV20-1,-,-,CSARSYEQYF,TGCAGTGCTAGGAGCTACGAGCAGTACTTC
TRBJ1-1,TRBV12-3/TRBV12-4,-,-,CASAPGQNTEAFF,TGTGCCAGCGCTCCGGGACAGAACACTGAAGCTTTCTTT
TRBJ2-7,TRBV13,-,-,CASSLPGLPSHEQYF,TGTGCCAGCAGCTTACCCGGACTCCCTAGCCACGAGCAGTACTTC
TRBJ2-7,TRBV5-6,-,-,CASSFLDRHEQYF,TGTGCCAGCAGCTTCCTGGACAGACACGAGCAGTACTTC
TRBJ1-4,TRBV4-3,-,-,CASSQELQLNEKLFF,TGCGCCAGCAGCCAAGAGTTGCAGTTAAATGAAAAACTGTTTTTT
TRBJ1-2,TRBV18,-,-,CASSPTVDYGYTF,TGTGCCAGCTCACCCACAGTAGACTATGGCTACACCTTC
TRBJ2-7,TRBV6-2/TRBV6-3,-,TRBD1,CASSSAGTGHEQYF,TGTGCCAGCAGTTCCGCCGGGACAGGGCACGAGCAGTACTTC
TRBJ1-2,TRBV30,-,-,CAWSVRLIVEGYGYTF,TGTGCCTGGAGTGTACGACTTATAGTGGAGGGCTATGGCTACACCTTC
TRBJ2-7,TRBV5-5,-,-,CASSAYPRGTEYEQYF,TGTGCCAGCAGCGCCTACCCTCGCGGGACTGAATACGAGCAGTACTTC
TRBJ1-6,TRBV3-1/TRBV3-2,few,-,CASSPTGSSPLHF,TGTGCCAGCAGTCCTACAGGGAGTTCACCCCTCCACTTT
TRBJ2-7,TRBV5-1,-,-,CASTLGPSYEQYF,TGCGCCAGCACTCTTGGCCCCTCGTACGAGCAGTACTTC
TRBJ1-3,TRBV30,-,-,CAWSPDGSSGNTIYF,TGTGCCTGGAGCCCGGATGGGAGCTCTGGAAACACCATATATTTT
TRBJ1-2,TRBV30,once,TRBD1,CAWSRTGGYGYTF,TGTGCCTGGAGTCGGACAGGGGGCTATGGCTACACCTTC
TRBJ1-2,TRBV9,-,TRBD1,CASSSLTGNYGYTF,TGTGCCAGCAGCTCCCTGACAGGGAACTATGGCTACACCTTC
TRBJ1-4,TRBV10-3,-,TRBD1,CANMTGRAEKLFF,TGTGCCAACATGACAGGGCGGGCTGAAAAACTGTTTTTT
TRBJ2-5,TRBV10-3,-,TRBD2,CAISDPSGDIQETQYF,TGTGCCATCAGTGACCCTAGCGGGGACATCCAAGAGACCCAGTACTTC
TRBJ2-7,TRBV6-2/TRBV6-3,-,-,CASSPQGIHEQYF,TGTGCCAGCAGCCCCCAGGGGATCCACGAGCAGTACTTC
TRBJ2-2,TRBV21-1,-,-,CASSTWIRTSGIPLGELFF,TGTGCCAGCAGCACTTGGATTCGGACTAGCGGCATCCCCCTCGGGGAGCTGTTTTTT
TRBJ2-1,TRBV7-9,once,-,CASSAQGSSLYNEQFF,TGTGCCAGCAGCGCTCAGGGATCCTCCCTCTACAATGAGCAGTTCTTC
TRBJ2-1,TRBV5-6,few,TRBD2,CASSLVSSGGYNEQFF,TGTGCCAGCAGCTTGGTATCTAGCGGGGGCTACAATGAGCAGTTCTTC
TRBJ1-1,TRBV19,-,-,CASSYGGAGNTEAFF,TGTGCCAGTAGTTATGGGGGAGCGGGGAACACTGAAGCTTTCTTT
TRBJ2-7,TRBV19,-,TRBD1,CASSRDRDRGHEQYF,TGTGCCAGTAGTAGAGACCGGGACAGGGGCCACGAGCAGTACTTC
TRBJ1-1,TRBV12-5,-,-,CASGLVMGGITEAFF,-
TRBJ2-7,TRBV5-1,-,TRBD1,CASSQGQDYEQYF,TGCGCCAGCAGCCAAGGACAGGACTACGAGCAGTACTTC
TRBJ1-2,TRBV5-1,-,-,CASSLETGIYGYTF,TGCGCCAGCAGCTTAGAAACAGGGATCTATGGCTACACCTTC
TRBJ2-7,TRBV5-1,-,-,CASSPAGEEWNEQYF,TGCGCCAGCAGCCCAGCCGGGGAGGAGTGGAACGAGCAGTACTTC
TRBJ2-2,TRBV5-4,-,TRBD2,CASSILAGGPPGELFF,TGTGCCAGCAGCATCCTAGCGGGAGGCCCCCCCGGGGAGCTGTTTTTT
TRBJ1-1,TRBV5-1,-,-,CASSQSGTEAFF,TGCGCCAGCAGCCAGTCGGGCACTGAAGCTTTCTTT
TRBJ2-7,TRBV6-2/TRBV6-3,-,-,CASSYRGSYEQYF,TGTGCCAGCAGTTACCGGGGATCCTACGAGCAGTACTTC